This TCR beta chain was sequenced in a study of neurological immune-mediated disorders. In this sample, this clonotype turned up many times. Its antigen is unidentified. By 5'RACE with 10-nucleotide random UMIs, the cDNA was made. TCRdb reanalysed the 5' RACE reads using MiXCR and keeps one entry per CDR3 protein. The sample shows fewer than 55,000 distinct CDR3 sequences, more than 8% of them seen only once. Time point in this sample: longitudinal time-point 1 (baseline). Volunteers at a blood bank in Maryland, USA, were the healthy controls. Study conclusions and caveats: TCR clonal expansion peaked in HTLV-1-associated myelopathy patients and was lowest in multiple sclerosis patients. Sharing of CDR3 amino acid sequences among expanded clones across subjects was absent, suggesting private repertoires in all groups.

This CDR3 region has 16 residues. Germline CDR1 is SGHRS and CDR2 is YFSETQ. Trimming at V came to 3 bases and at J to 5 bases, leaving 13 bases not matched to a gene. The TCR sequence derives from a woman in her forties in good health. The specimen sequenced was PBMCs. The rearrangement links TRBV5-1 to TRBJ2-7, with TRBD2 matching over 8 bases. The CDR3 sequence: CASSSSGLTYLDEQYF. CDR3 DNA sequence: TGCGCCAGCAGCTCTAGCGGGCTCACTTACCTGGACGAGCAGTACTTC.